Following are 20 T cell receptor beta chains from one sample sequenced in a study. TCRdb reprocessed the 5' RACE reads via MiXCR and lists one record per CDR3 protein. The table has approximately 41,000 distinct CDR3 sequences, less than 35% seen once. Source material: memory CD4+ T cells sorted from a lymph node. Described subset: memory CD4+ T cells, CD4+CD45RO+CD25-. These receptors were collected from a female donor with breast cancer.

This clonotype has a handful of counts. The CDR3 loop reads CASTPGTENYEQYF. CDR3 coding DNA: TGTGCCAGCACCCCCGGGACGGAGAACTACGAGCAGTACTTC. This rearrangement joins TRBV9 to TRBJ2-7; D possibly uses TRBD1 or TRBD2 (5 bases each). The germline gives CDR1 SGDLS, CDR2 YYNGEE. V lost 6 bases to trimming and J lost 3 bases, with 16 bases between them. This CDR3 contains 14 residues. The whole variable domain, remainder taken from reference TRBV9 and TRBJ2-7, is DSGVTQTPKHLITATGQRVTLRCSPRSGDLSVYWYQQSLDQGLQFLIQYYNGEERAKGNILERFSAQQFPDLHSELNLSSLELGDSALYFCASTPGTENYEQYFGPGTRLTVT.

CDR3 in amino acids: CASSFDKNSNQPQHF. DNA of the CDR3: TGTGCCAGCAGTTTCGACAAGAATAGCAATCAGCCCCAGCATTTT. The J gene is TRBJ1-5, the V gene TRBV27; D is undetermined. Trimming shortened V by 3 bases and J by 0 bases, and 9 bases separated the two germline ends. The CDR3 has 15 residues. Germline loops: CDR1 MNHEY, CDR2 SMNVEV (reference sequence).

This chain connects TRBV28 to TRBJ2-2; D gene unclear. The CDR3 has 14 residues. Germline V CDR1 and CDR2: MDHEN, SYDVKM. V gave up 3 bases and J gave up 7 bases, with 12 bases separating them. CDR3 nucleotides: TGTGCCAGCAGTTTGGTGGGCATTAACGGGGAGCTGTTTTTT. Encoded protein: CASSLVGINGELFF.

The CDR3 DNA reads TGTGCCAGCAGCCTCAGGGGATCCTTCCATGAGCAGTTCTTC. Amino acid sequence: CASSLRGSFHEQFF. The rearrangement joins TRBV7-8 to TRBJ2-1; D may be TRBD1 (6 bases). The CDR3 has 14 residues. The V end lost 5 bases, the J end lost 8 bases, and 16 bases lay between the germline ends. In germline, CDR1 is SGHVS, CDR2 FQNEAQ.

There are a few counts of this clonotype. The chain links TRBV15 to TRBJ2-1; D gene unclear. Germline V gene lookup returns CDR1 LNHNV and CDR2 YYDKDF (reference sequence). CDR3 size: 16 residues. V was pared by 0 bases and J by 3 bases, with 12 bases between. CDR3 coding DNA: TGTGCCACCAGCAGAGAGGACCCTGGCCTCTACAATGAGCAGTTCTTC. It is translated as CATSREDPGLYNEQFF.

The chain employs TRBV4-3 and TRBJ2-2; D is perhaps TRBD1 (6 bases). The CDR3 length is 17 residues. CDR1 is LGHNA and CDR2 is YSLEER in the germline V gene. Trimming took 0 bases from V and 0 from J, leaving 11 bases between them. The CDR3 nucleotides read TGCGCCAGCAGCCAAGATTATAGGGGGACGAACACCGGGGAGCTGTTTTTT. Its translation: CASSQDYRGTNTGELFF.

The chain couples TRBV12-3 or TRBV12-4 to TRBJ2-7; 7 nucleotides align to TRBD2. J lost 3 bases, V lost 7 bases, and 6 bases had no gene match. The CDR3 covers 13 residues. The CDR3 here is CASMGGDYYEQYF. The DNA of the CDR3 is TGTGCCAGCATGGGCGGGGACTACTACGAGCAGTACTTC.

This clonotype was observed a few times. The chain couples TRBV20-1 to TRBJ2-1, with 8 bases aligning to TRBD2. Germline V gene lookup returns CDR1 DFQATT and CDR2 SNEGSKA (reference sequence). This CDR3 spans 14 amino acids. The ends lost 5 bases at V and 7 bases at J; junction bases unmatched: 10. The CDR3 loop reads CSADSGTRVNEQFF. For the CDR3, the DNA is TGCAGTGCTGATAGCGGGACGAGGGTTAATGAGCAGTTCTTC.

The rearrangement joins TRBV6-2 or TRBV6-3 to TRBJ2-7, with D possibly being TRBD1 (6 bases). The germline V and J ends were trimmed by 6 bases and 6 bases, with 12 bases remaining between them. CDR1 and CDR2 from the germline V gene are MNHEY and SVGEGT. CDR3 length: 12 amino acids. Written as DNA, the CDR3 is TGTGCCAGCAGCACAGGGTCAGGCGAGCAGTACTTC. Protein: CASSTGSGEQYF.

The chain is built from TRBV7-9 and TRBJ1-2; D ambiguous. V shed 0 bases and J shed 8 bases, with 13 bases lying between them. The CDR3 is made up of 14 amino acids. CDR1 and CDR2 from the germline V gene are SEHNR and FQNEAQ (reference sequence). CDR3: CASSLAGGLDGYTF. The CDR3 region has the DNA TGTGCCAGCAGCTTAGCGGGCGGGTTGGACGGCTACACCTTC.

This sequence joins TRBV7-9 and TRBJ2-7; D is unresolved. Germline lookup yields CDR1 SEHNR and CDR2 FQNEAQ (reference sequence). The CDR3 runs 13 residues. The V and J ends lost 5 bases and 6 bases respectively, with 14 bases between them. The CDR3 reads CASSRALILEQYF. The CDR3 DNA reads TGTGCCAGCAGCCGAGCCCTGATTCTCGAGCAGTACTTC.

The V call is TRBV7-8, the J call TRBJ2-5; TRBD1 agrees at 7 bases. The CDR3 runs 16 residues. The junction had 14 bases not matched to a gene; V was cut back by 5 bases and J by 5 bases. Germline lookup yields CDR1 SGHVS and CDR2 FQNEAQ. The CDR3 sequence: CASSMRTGALGETQYF. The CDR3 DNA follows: TGTGCCAGCAGCATGAGAACAGGGGCCTTGGGGGAGACCCAGTACTTC.

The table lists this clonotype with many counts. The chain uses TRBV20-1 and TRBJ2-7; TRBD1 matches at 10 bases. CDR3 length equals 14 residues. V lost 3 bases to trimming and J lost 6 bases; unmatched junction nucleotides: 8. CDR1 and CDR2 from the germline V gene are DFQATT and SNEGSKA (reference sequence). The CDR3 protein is CSARGGQGTSEQYF. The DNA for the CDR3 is TGCAGTGCTAGGGGGGGACAGGGGACCTCCGAGCAGTACTTC.

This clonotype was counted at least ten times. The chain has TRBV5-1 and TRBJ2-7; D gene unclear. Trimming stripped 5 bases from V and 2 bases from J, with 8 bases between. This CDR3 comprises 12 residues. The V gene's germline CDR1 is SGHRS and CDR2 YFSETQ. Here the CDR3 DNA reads TGCGCCAGCAGGTCCACACCCTACGAGCAGTACTTC. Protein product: CASRSTPYEQYF. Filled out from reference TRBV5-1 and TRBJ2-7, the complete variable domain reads KAGVTQTPRYLIKTRGQQVTLSCSPISGHRSVSWYQQTPGQGLQFLFEYFSETQRNKGNFPGRFSGRQFSNSRSEMNVSTLELGDSALYLCASRSTPYEQYFGPGTRLTVT.

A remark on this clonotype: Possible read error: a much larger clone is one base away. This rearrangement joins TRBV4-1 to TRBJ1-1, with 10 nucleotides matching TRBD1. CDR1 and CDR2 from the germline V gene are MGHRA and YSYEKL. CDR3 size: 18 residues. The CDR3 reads CASSHVQDRGLGNTEALF. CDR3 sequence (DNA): TGCGCCAGCAGCCATGTACAAGACAGGGGGCTGGGGAACACTGAAGCTCTCTTT.

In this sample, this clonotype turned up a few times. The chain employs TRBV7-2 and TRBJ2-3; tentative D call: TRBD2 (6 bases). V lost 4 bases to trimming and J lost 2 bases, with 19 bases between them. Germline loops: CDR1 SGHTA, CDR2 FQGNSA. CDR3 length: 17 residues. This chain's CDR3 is CASSSALSGGFTDTQYF. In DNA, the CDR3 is TGTGCCAGCAGCTCGGCTCTTAGCGGCGGATTCACAGATACGCAGTATTTT. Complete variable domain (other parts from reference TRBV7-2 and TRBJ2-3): GAGVSQSPSNKVTEKGKDVELRCDPISGHTALYWYRQSLGQGLEFLIYFQGNSAPDKSGLPSDRFSAERTGGSVSTLTIQRTQQEDSAVYLCASSSALSGGFTDTQYFGPGTRLTVL.

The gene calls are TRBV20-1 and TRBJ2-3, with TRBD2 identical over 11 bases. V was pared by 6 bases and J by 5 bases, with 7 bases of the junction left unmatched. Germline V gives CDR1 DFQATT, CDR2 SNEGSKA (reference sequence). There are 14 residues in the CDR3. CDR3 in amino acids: CSAQTSGVGDTQYF. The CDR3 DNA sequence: TGCAGTGCCCAGACTAGCGGGGTTGGAGATACGCAGTATTTT.

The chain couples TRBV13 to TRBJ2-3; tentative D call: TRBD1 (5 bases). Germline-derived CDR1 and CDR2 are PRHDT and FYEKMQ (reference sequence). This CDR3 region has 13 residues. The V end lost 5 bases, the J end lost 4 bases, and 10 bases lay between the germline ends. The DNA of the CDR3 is TGTGCCAGCAGCACTCAGGGTTCAGATACGCAGTATTTT. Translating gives CASSTQGSDTQYF.

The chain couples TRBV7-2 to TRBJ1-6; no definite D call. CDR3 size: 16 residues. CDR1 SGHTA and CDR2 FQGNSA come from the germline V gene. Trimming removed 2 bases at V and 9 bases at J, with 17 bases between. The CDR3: CASSLYGARAGSPLHF. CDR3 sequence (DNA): TGTGCCAGCAGCTTATATGGAGCAAGGGCGGGTTCACCCCTCCACTTT.

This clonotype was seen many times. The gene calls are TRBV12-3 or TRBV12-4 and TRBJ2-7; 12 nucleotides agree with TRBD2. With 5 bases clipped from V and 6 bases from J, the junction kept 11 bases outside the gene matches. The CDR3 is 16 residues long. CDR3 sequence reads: CASSVTSGSFKVEQYF. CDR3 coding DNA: TGTGCCAGCAGTGTGACTAGCGGGAGTTTTAAGGTCGAGCAGTACTTC.